This entry lists 20 T cell receptor beta chains sequenced from one sample in a study of CD8+CD57+ T cells in acquired aplastic anemia. Whoever was chosen for sequencing had shown CD8+CD57+ cell expansion by flow cytometry. For CDR3 and TCR beta VDJ profiling, genomic DNA was the template used. TCRdb re-called the reads through MiXCR, storing one row per CDR3 protein. The sample yields 260,000 or so distinct CDR3 sequences, about 44% seen once. Sequencing input: sorted CD4+, CD8+, or CD8+CD57+ T cells (not recorded which) from PBMCs. The receptors derive from a human donor with aplastic anemia.

The chain links TRBV19 to TRBJ2-1; no definite D call. CDR1 and CDR2 (germline): LNHDA, SQIVND (reference sequence). Trimming cost V 3 bases and J 7 bases, with 13 bases left between them. The length of the CDR3 is 14 residues. This chain's CDR3 is CASSMGKGENEQFF. DNA for the CDR3: TGTGCCAGTAGTATGGGAAAGGGTGAGAATGAGCAGTTCTTC.

This clonotype was observed many times. This sequence joins TRBV6-1 and TRBJ2-3, with D unclear. Germline CDR1 MNHNS, CDR2 SASEGT. The V end was cut by 0 bases, the J end by 0 bases, with 7 bases between. The CDR3 loop spans 15 amino acids. CDR3: CASSEALGSTDTQYF. DNA for the CDR3: TGTGCCAGCAGTGAAGCATTAGGAAGCACAGATACGCAGTATTTT.

At least ten counts were recorded for this clonotype. The rearrangement uses TRBV4-2 and TRBJ2-7, with TRBD1 as a possible D gene (5 bases). The V and J ends lost 0 bases and 6 bases respectively, with 18 bases between them. This CDR3 is built from 16 residues. CDR1 and CDR2 from the germline V gene are LGHNA and YNFKEQ. In DNA form, the CDR3 reads TGTGCCAGCAGCCAAGAGGCCGACAGTTCGCCCTCCGAGCAGTACTTC. This gives the protein CASSQEADSSPSEQYF.

This clonotype was detected a few times. V gene TRBV4-2 combines with J gene TRBJ1-5; the D gene is possibly TRBD1 (6 bases). V was clipped by 0 bases and J by 1 base, with 10 bases between them. The CDR3 is made up of 16 amino acids. Germline assignment: CDR1 LGHNA and CDR2 YNFKEQ. The CDR3 is CASSQDPGESNQPQHF. The CDR3 DNA follows: TGTGCCAGCAGCCAAGACCCAGGGGAAAGCAATCAGCCCCAGCATTTT.

V is TRBV20-1 and J is TRBJ1-1, with D perhaps matching TRBD1 (5 bases). V dropped 6 bases and J dropped 6 bases, with 14 bases sitting between them. The CDR3 has 12 residues. Per germline, CDR1 DFQATT and CDR2 SNEGSKA (reference sequence). The CDR3, as DNA: TGCAGTGCGCCATCACAGGCGGCTGAAGCTTTCTTT. Translation gives CSAPSQAAEAFF.

This chain joins TRBV20-1 and TRBJ2-7; D is uncertain. Trimming cost V 3 bases and J 0 bases, with 12 bases left between them. Germline CDR1 and CDR2: DFQATT and SNEGSKA (reference sequence). The CDR3 loop spans 14 amino acids. This CDR3 is CSARKGRSSYEQYF. The DNA of the CDR3 is TGCAGTGCTAGGAAGGGAAGGAGCTCCTACGAGCAGTACTTC.

This clonotype was picked up many times. The chain employs TRBV20-1 and TRBJ1-1; D may be TRBD1 (5 bases). V shed 6 bases and J shed 5 bases, with 13 bases lying between them. CDR1 and CDR2 (germline): DFQATT, SNEGSKA (reference sequence). This CDR3 has 12 residues. For the CDR3, the DNA is TGCAGTGCAAAAATGGGGGAAACTGAAGCTTTCTTT. It yields the protein CSAKMGETEAFF.

This clonotype has just a few counts. This sequence joins TRBV5-1 and TRBJ1-2; TRBD1 might be the D (6 bases). CDR1 and CDR2 (germline): SGHRS, YFSETQ. V was shortened by 4 bases and J by 8 bases, with 12 bases between the two germline ends. The CDR3 contains 12 residues. DNA for the CDR3: TGCGCCAGCAGCCGCGAGGGGGGAGGCTACACCTTC. Encoded protein: CASSREGGGYTF.

The V and J genes are TRBV24-1 and TRBJ2-7; a weak D match, TRBD2 (5 bases). This CDR3 has 13 amino acids. Germline CDR1 reads KGHDR; CDR2 reads SFDVKD. Trimming pared 4 bases from V and 3 bases from J, leaving 9 bases between. CDR3 nucleotide sequence: TGTGCCACCAGTGACTCTGACTACTACGAGCAGTACTTC. Its protein is CATSDSDYYEQYF.

The genes are TRBV12-3 or TRBV12-4 and TRBJ1-6, with a tentative D call TRBD1 (5 bases). The CDR3 runs 15 residues. V lost 2 bases to trimming and J lost 7 bases, with 12 bases between them. The CDR3 spells CASSLQGEGNSPLHF. The DNA of the CDR3 is TGTGCCAGCAGTTTACAGGGAGAGGGGAATTCACCCCTCCACTTT.

V gene TRBV6-4 combines with J gene TRBJ2-6, with TRBD2 as a possible D gene (6 bases). Germline V lookup: CDR1 MRHNA, CDR2 SNTAGT. The CDR3 contains 16 residues. Trimming cost V 6 bases and J 0 bases, with 12 bases left between them. CDR3 nucleotide sequence: TGTGCCAGCAGCCGGGACTCGGGCTCTGGGGCCAACGTCCTGACTTTC. Its protein is CASSRDSGSGANVLTF.

V and J are TRBV7-9 and TRBJ2-3; the match to TRBD1 covers 9 bases. Germline V CDR1 and CDR2: SEHNR, FQNEAQ (reference sequence). V dropped 3 bases and J dropped 8; count of bases not matched to a gene: 6. The CDR3 consists of 14 residues. For the CDR3, the DNA is TGTGCCAGCAGCTTTACAGGGGGCGCAGGTACGCAGTATTTT. Translated, it gives CASSFTGGAGTQYF. The full variable domain, with the rest looked up from reference TRBV7-9 and TRBJ2-3, is DTGVSQNPRHKITKRGQNVTFRCDPISEHNRLYWYRQTLGQGPEFLTYFQNEAQLEKSRLLSDRFSAERPKGSFSTLEIQRTEQGDSAMYLCASSFTGGAGTQYFGPGTRLTVL.

This clonotype was seen ten or more times. This sequence joins TRBV6-1 and TRBJ2-7, with a tentative D call TRBD2 (5 bases). Germline V gives CDR1 MNHNS, CDR2 SASEGT. The V and J ends lost 4 bases and 7 bases respectively, with 14 bases between them. This CDR3 is built from 13 residues. The CDR3 bases are TGTGCCAGCAGTGCCGGACTTGAGAGGGAGCAGTACTTC. Translation gives CASSAGLEREQYF.

The table lists this clonotype with a count of one. The germline gene is not matched at one end of the junction; a read error may be the cause. This sequence joins TRBV9 and TRBJ1-1; 11 positions agree with TRBD1. The CDR3 loop spans 16 amino acids. The germline gives CDR1 SGDLS, CDR2 YYNGEE. The CDR3 reads CASSWGQGGVRTEAFF. DNA for the CDR3: TGCGCCAGCAGCTGGGGACAGGGGGGGGTACGAACTGAAGCTTTCTTT.

This clonotype was counted many times. This chain connects TRBV10-3 to TRBJ2-7; 9 bases agree with TRBD2. The CDR3 consists of 14 residues. J was trimmed by 4 bases and V by 3 bases; bases with no gene match: 4. Per the germline V gene, CDR1 is ENHRY and CDR2 is SYGVKD. The CDR3 reads CAISELAGDYEQYF. DNA of the CDR3: TGTGCCATCAGTGAACTAGCGGGCGATTACGAGCAGTACTTC.

CDR3 region: CASSDGGGDSQYF. CDR3 nucleotides: TGTGCCAGCAGCGATGGGGGTGGTGACAGTCAGTACTTC. The V gene is TRBV7-9, the J gene TRBJ2-7; D tentatively fits TRBD1 or TRBD2 (5 bases each). The CDR3 sequence is 13 residues long. Germline lookup yields CDR1 SEHNR and CDR2 FQNEAQ (reference sequence). The V end was cut by 5 bases, the J end by 10 bases, with 18 bases between.

This clonotype was recorded many times. V usage is TRBV7-2 and J usage is TRBJ2-7; 7 nucleotides match TRBD1. Germline V gene sequence: CDR1 SGHTA, CDR2 FQGNSA. Germline trimming cut 5 bases from V and 6 bases from J; bases unmatched to any gene: 10. The CDR3 contains 14 residues. CDR3 DNA sequence: TGTGCCAGCAGCCCGACGACAGGGCTAGGCGAGCAGTACTTC. Its translation: CASSPTTGLGEQYF. The entire variable domain, with the rest obtained from reference TRBV7-2 and TRBJ2-7, is as follows: GAGVSQSPSNKVTEKGKDVELRCDPISGHTALYWYRQSLGQGLEFLIYFQGNSAPDKSGLPSDRFSAERTGGSVSTLTIQRTQQEDSAVYLCASSPTTGLGEQYFGPGTRLTVT.

This clonotype has a count of ten or more. The V call is TRBV7-2, the J call TRBJ2-7; D tentatively fits TRBD1 or TRBD2 (5 bases each). The CDR3 contains 15 residues. Between the trimmed V and J ends, which lost 4 bases and 3 bases, there was a span of 16 bases. The germline V gene encodes CDR1 SGHTA and CDR2 FQGNSA. CDR3 sequence: CASSSYPGTGYEQYF. Here the CDR3 DNA reads TGTGCCAGCAGCTCTTACCCCGGGACGGGCTACGAGCAGTACTTC. Based on the CDR3 plus reference TRBV7-2 and TRBJ2-7, the full variable domain is GAGVSQSPSNKVTEKGKDVELRCDPISGHTALYWYRQSLGQGLEFLIYFQGNSAPDKSGLPSDRFSAERTGGSVSTLTIQRTQQEDSAVYLCASSSYPGTGYEQYFGPGTRLTVT.

V gene TRBV19 combines with J gene TRBJ1-2, with D maybe TRBD1 (6 bases). The CDR3 is 13 residues long. The germline CDR1 and CDR2 sequences are LNHDA and SQIVND (reference sequence). The ends were cut back, 10 bases at V and 7 bases at J, with 19 bases in the middle. CDR3 sequence reads: CAISRGLLGGYTF. The CDR3 DNA sequence: TGTGCCATCAGCAGGGGCCTTCTCGGTGGCTACACCTTC. Filled out from reference TRBV19 and TRBJ1-2, the complete variable domain reads DGGITQSPKYLFRKEGQNVTLSCEQNLNHDAMYWYRQDPGQGLRLIYYSQIVNDFQKGDIAEGYSVSREKKESFPLTVTSAQKNPTAFYLCAISRGLLGGYTFGSGTRLTVV.

This clonotype was detected many times. The chain has TRBV13 and TRBJ2-7, with 9 bases lining up with TRBD1. This CDR3 is 14 amino acids long. In germline, CDR1 is PRHDT, CDR2 FYEKMQ (reference sequence). The trim removed 2 bases at V and 5 bases at J, leaving 4 bases unmatched. CDR3 bases: TGTGCCAGCAGCTTACGGGACAGGGTGAACGAGCAGTACTTC. Its protein is CASSLRDRVNEQYF. The full variable domain, its missing parts supplied by reference TRBV13 and TRBJ2-7, is AAGVIQSPRHLIKEKRETATLKCYPIPRHDTVYWYQQGPGQDPQFLISFYEKMQSDKGSIPDRFSAQQFSDYHSELNMSSLELGDSALYFCASSLRDRVNEQYFGPGTRLTVT.